This is a list of T cell receptor beta chains from one sample in a study of blood T cell repertoires in COVID-19. Clones were read by immunoSEQ multiplex PCR, and TCRdb kept only the in-frame ones, dropping some. Seen here are 120,000 or so clones, about 80% observed once, and the top ten hold around 4.1%. The sample comprised peripheral blood. Every receptor here comes from a woman aged 45-65 years with acute or convalescent COVID-19. CDR3s include the opening cysteine and the closing phenylalanine or tryptophan. D genes are given only for firm matches. Not all rows give a size; the values are once, few, many and, for expanded clones, a class.

V	J	D	size	DNA	CDR3
TRBV5-6	TRBJ1-1	.	.	TGTGCCAGCAGCTACCCTGGCCAGGGGTTGATAGCTTTCTTT	CASSYPGQGLIAFF
TRBV28	TRBJ2-7	TRBD2	.	TGTGCCAGCAGCCGGGACCCCCGACTAGCGGGAGCCTACGAGCAGTACTTC	CASSRDPRLAGAYEQYF
TRBV2	TRBJ1-6	.	.	TGTGCCAGCAGTGGGCAGGCTAATTCACCCCTCCACTTT	CASSGQANSPLHF
TRBV19	TRBJ2-7	TRBD2	once	TGTGCCAGTGGAAAAGCGGGGGGGCCCTACGAGCAGTACTTC	CASGKAGGPYEQYF
TRBV24-1	TRBJ2-7	TRBD1	.	TGTGCCACCAGTGATCCTAGGACAGGCGAGCAGTACTTC	CATSDPRTGEQYF
TRBV3-1/TRBV3-2	TRBJ1-1	TRBD1	.	TGTGCCAGCAGCCTAGGGACAGGGGACACTGAAGCTTTCTTT	CASSLGTGDTEAFF
TRBV3-1/TRBV3-2	TRBJ1-2	TRBD1	.	TGTGCCAGCAGCCAGACAGGGGGCGACTATGGCTACACCTTC	CASSQTGGDYGYTF
TRBV19	TRBJ2-2	.	.	TGTGCCAGTAGTATAAGGGAACAGGGGAACACCGGGGAGCTGTTTTTT	CASSIREQGNTGELFF
TRBV29-1	TRBJ2-3	TRBD2	.	TGCAGCGTTGGACTAGCGGGAGTGGAAGATACGCAGTATTTT	CSVGLAGVEDTQYF
TRBV2	TRBJ1-4	.	.	TGTGCCAGCAGTCGCGTCGTTAATGAAAAACTGTTTTTT	CASSRVVNEKLFF